This T cell receptor beta chain is drawn from a study of cytomegalovirus exposure and HLA in healthy donors. Findings and caveats of the study: According to the study, approximately 150 TCR beta chains were cytomegalovirus-associated. The finding came from a later analysis; first-cohort TCR clusters tended to co-occur in the approximately 120 validation repertoires.

A remark on this clone: The antigen is undetermined.

Assay: immunoSEQ multiplex PCR; the TCRdb copy retains only in-frame clones and omits some. The sample contains roughly 75,000 clones, approximately 93% of which appear only once. V was clipped by 5 bases and J by 0 bases, with 10 bases between them. The germline gives CDR1 GTSNPN, CDR2 SVGIG (reference sequence). The CDR3 consists of 13 residues. The sequencing sample was made of PBMCs. The genes are TRBV30 and TRBJ1-1, with D perhaps matching TRBD1 (6 bases). The receptor was isolated from a young woman in good health and CMV-seropositive. The CDR3 region has the DNA TGTGCCTGGCGGACAGAGATGAACACTGAAGCTTTCTTT. Protein sequence: CAWRTEMNTEAFF.